Listed below are T cell receptor beta chains from one sample, sequenced in a study of T cells expressing NK-cell markers. TCRdb re-called the 5' RACE reads; every CDR3 protein appears as one record, without DNA. This sample contains about 450,000 distinct CDR3 sequences. The sample was blood T cells: a sorted CD56 or NKG2C T cell subset, CD4+ or CD8+ T cells, or bulk PBMC T cells (not recorded which). The source of these receptors is a woman aged 18 to 75 in good health. The CDR3 runs from the conserved cysteine through the conserved F or W. The order of the fields is J gene, V gene, CDR3 protein.

j_gene: TRBJ2-7
v_gene: TRBV29-1
CDR3aa: CSVDGTSGSYEQYF

j_gene: TRBJ2-1
v_gene: TRBV30
CDR3aa: CAWSVWGRLNNEQFF

j_gene: TRBJ1-4
v_gene: TRBV5-1
CDR3aa: CASSLGLSSTPANEKLFF

j_gene: TRBJ2-2
v_gene: TRBV19
CDR3aa: CASSTGSSSGELFF

j_gene: TRBJ2-3
v_gene: TRBV5-1
CDR3aa: CASSRELQGSDTQYF

j_gene: TRBJ2-2
v_gene: TRBV4-3
CDR3aa: CASSHGRQGRNGELFF

j_gene: TRBJ2-2
v_gene: TRBV20-1
CDR3aa: CSAGTSGIFSLNTGELFF

j_gene: TRBJ1-5
v_gene: TRBV7-9
CDR3aa: CASSIGGFGNQPQHF

j_gene: TRBJ2-2
v_gene: TRBV5-1
CDR3aa: CASSLVPDLMELFF

j_gene: TRBJ1-1
v_gene: TRBV7-8
CDR3aa: CASSLVVPNTEAFF

j_gene: TRBJ2-1
v_gene: TRBV9
CDR3aa: CASSDLGGPYNEQFF

j_gene: TRBJ1-4
v_gene: TRBV14
CDR3aa: CASSRATATNEKLFF

j_gene: TRBJ1-5
v_gene: TRBV24-1
CDR3aa: CATSDGTGSQPQHF

j_gene: TRBJ2-2
v_gene: TRBV7-9
CDR3aa: CASSPVLAGNTGELFF

j_gene: TRBJ2-1
v_gene: TRBV7-3
CDR3aa: CASSFGLADYNEQFF

j_gene: TRBJ2-7
v_gene: TRBV6-2/TRBV6-3
CDR3aa: CASNHPGTGAEEQYF

j_gene: TRBJ2-5
v_gene: TRBV20-1
CDR3aa: CSARRGQGQETQYF

j_gene: TRBJ1-2
v_gene: TRBV6-2/TRBV6-3
CDR3aa: CASRETGRYGYTF

j_gene: TRBJ1-1
v_gene: TRBV10-3
CDR3aa: CAIRVQGRNTEAFF

j_gene: TRBJ2-5
v_gene: TRBV3-1
CDR3aa: CASSQGETQYF

j_gene: TRBJ2-1
v_gene: TRBV9
CDR3aa: CASSVLMGNEQFF

j_gene: TRBJ2-2
v_gene: TRBV7-7
CDR3aa: CASSRQDTGELFF

j_gene: TRBJ2-1
v_gene: TRBV4-2
CDR3aa: CASSQGPPGAGGYNEQFF

j_gene: TRBJ2-5
v_gene: TRBV29-1
CDR3aa: CSVDEWGETQYF

j_gene: TRBJ1-1
v_gene: TRBV3-1
CDR3aa: CASSRQVYYEAFF

j_gene: TRBJ2-1
v_gene: TRBV11-2
CDR3aa: CASSQTGGSYNEQFF

j_gene: TRBJ1-2
v_gene: TRBV2
CDR3aa: CASSEALGATGTGYGYTF

j_gene: TRBJ2-5
v_gene: TRBV28
CDR3aa: CASSLQGRRETQYF

j_gene: TRBJ1-1
v_gene: TRBV24-1
CDR3aa: CATSDDQNTEAFF

j_gene: TRBJ2-5
v_gene: TRBV24-1
CDR3aa: CATSDAGTGETQYF

j_gene: TRBJ2-3
v_gene: TRBV4-3
CDR3aa: CASSQMLGSTDTQYF

j_gene: TRBJ1-1
v_gene: TRBV10-1
CDR3aa: CASTSQSVTEAFF

j_gene: TRBJ1-5
v_gene: TRBV10-3
CDR3aa: CAISAGEPYQPQHF

j_gene: TRBJ2-7
v_gene: TRBV20-1
CDR3aa: CSAWSGVEQYF

j_gene: TRBJ2-1
v_gene: TRBV18
CDR3aa: CASSPLSPSYNEQFF

j_gene: TRBJ2-1
v_gene: TRBV11-3
CDR3aa: CASSSGQGKFYEQFF

j_gene: TRBJ1-4
v_gene: TRBV20-1
CDR3aa: CSATEPTNEKLFF

j_gene: TRBJ1-2
v_gene: TRBV5-1
CDR3aa: CASSLGQGNNYGYTF

j_gene: TRBJ1-2
v_gene: TRBV5-1
CDR3aa: CASSRETGGGYGYTF

j_gene: TRBJ2-1
v_gene: TRBV2
CDR3aa: CASTGTASYNEQFF